The sequence of this TCR beta chain was determined in a study of T cells in Graves' hyperthyroidism and ophthalmopathy. RNA transcripts yielded amplified TCR beta CDR3 regions. First-round RT-PCR with HTBI primers amplified the TCR CDR3 region. TCRdb re-called the multiplex PCR reads through MiXCR, storing one row per CDR3 protein. This table has hundreds of thousands of distinct CDR3 sequences, 45% appearing once. This CDR3 is built from 15 residues. CDR1 SEHNR and CDR2 FQNEAQ come from the germline V gene (reference sequence). Notes on this clonotype: One end of the junction does not line up with germline, which may come from a read error.

The gene calls are TRBV7-9 and TRBJ2-7, with a possible D match to TRBD2 (6 bases). Sequencing was done on a sample of peripheral blood or thyroid tissue (not recorded which). The sequence derives from an adult man with Graves' disease, either hyperthyroidism or ophthalmopathy (not recorded which). In nucleotides, the CDR3 is TGCGCCAGCAGCCAAGCCGAGCGGGTTGCCTACGAGCAGTACTTC. The encoded protein is CASSQAERVAYEQYF.